What follows are 3 T cell receptor beta chains derived from one specimen sequenced in a study of Graves' ophthalmopathy and Graves' hyperthyroidism. RNA transcripts yielded amplified TCR beta CDR3 regions. HTBI primers were employed in first-round RT-PCR, then a second-round multiplex PCR followed. TCRdb independently ran MiXCR on the multiplex PCR reads; one entry per CDR3 protein. The data show some 210,000 distinct CDR3 sequences, around 28% seen once. The sequenced sample consisted of peripheral blood. These receptors all stem from a man over 45 with Graves' ophthalmopathy.

This rearrangement joins TRBV19 to TRBJ2-2; 11 bases map to TRBD2. V shed 7 bases, J shed 1 base, and the junction held 17 bases outside the gene matches. The germline CDR1 and CDR2 sequences are LNHDA and SQIVND (reference sequence). This CDR3 is 20 amino acids long. CDR3: CASTRVRELTSGGNTGELFF. The CDR3, as DNA: TGTGCCAGTACCCGCGTAAGGGAACTTACTAGCGGGGGGAACACCGGGGAGCTGTTTTTT.

The chain links TRBV12-3 or TRBV12-4 to TRBJ2-7; 8 positions agree with TRBD2. This CDR3 region has 15 residues. With 6 bases clipped from V and 3 bases from J, the junction kept 10 bases outside the gene matches. The CDR3 protein is CASRGTRSGDYEQYF. The CDR3 nucleotides read TGTGCCAGCAGGGGGACTAGAAGTGGTGACTACGAGCAGTACTTC.

This clonotype was observed a few times. The chain carries TRBV6-2 or TRBV6-3 and TRBJ1-1; 7 bases fit TRBD1. The trim removed 0 bases at V and 3 bases at J, leaving 4 bases unmatched. The length of the CDR3 is 15 residues. CDR1 is MNHEY, CDR2 SVGEGT, per germline. The CDR3 DNA sequence: TGTGCCAGCAGTTACTCGAAGGGGGCATACACTGAAGCTTTCTTT. This gives the protein CASSYSKGAYTEAFF.